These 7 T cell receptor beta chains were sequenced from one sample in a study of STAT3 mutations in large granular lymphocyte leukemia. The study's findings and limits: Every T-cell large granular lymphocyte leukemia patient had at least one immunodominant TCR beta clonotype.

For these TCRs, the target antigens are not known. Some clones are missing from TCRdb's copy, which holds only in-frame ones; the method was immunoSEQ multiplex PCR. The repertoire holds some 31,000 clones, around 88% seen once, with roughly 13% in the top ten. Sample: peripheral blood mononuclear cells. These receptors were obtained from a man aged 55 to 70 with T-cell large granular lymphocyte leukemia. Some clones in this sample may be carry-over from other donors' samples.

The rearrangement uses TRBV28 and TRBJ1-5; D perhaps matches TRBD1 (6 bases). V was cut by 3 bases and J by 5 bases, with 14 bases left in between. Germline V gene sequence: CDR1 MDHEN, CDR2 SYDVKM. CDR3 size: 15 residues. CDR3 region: CASSFGRGGDQPQHF. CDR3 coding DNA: TGTGCCAGCAGTTTTGGCAGGGGAGGGGATCAGCCCCAGCATTTT.

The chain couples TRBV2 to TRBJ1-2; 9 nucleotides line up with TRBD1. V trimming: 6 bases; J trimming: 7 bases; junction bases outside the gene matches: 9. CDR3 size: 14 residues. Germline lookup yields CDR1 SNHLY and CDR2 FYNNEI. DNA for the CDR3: TGTGCCAGCAGCCTCGACAGGGGACAGGGTGGCTACACCTTC. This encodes CASSLDRGQGGYTF.

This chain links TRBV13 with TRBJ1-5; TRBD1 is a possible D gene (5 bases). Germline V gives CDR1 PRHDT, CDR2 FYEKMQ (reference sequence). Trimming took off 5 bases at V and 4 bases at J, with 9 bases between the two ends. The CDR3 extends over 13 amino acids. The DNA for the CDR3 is TGTGCCAGCAGCGGACAACCGAATCAGCCCCAGCATTTT. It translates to CASSGQPNQPQHF. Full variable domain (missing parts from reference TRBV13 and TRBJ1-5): AAGVIQSPRHLIKEKRETATLKCYPIPRHDTVYWYQQGPGQDPQFLISFYEKMQSDKGSIPDRFSAQQFSDYHSELNMSSLELGDSALYFCASSGQPNQPQHFGDGTRLSIL.

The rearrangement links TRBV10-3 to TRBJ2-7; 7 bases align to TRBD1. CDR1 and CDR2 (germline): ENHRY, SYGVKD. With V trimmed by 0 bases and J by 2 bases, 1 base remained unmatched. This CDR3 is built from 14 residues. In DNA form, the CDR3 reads TGTGCCATCAGTGAGTCCGGACAGGCCTACGAGCAGTACTTC. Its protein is CAISESGQAYEQYF.

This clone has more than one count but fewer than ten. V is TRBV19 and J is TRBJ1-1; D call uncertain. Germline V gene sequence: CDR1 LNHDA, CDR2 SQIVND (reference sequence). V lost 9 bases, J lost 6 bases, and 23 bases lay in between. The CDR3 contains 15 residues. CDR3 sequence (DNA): TGTGCCAGCAAGGAAGACGGTGCCCTAAGCGCTGAAGCTTTCTTT. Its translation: CASKEDGALSAEAFF.

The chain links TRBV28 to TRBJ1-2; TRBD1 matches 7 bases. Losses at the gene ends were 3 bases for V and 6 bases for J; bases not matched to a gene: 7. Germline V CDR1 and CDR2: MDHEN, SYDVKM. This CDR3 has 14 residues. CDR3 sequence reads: CASSFGTAGHGYTF. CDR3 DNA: TGTGCCAGCAGTTTCGGGACAGCCGGTCATGGCTACACCTTC.

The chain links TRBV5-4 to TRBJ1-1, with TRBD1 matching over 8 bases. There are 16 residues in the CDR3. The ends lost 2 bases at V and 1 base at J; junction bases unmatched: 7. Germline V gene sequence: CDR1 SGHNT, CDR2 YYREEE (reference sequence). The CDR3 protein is CASSFGAGGPNTEAFF. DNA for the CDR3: TGTGCCAGCAGCTTCGGGGCAGGGGGCCCGAACACTGAAGCTTTCTTT.